This T cell receptor (beta chain) was sequenced during a study of blood T cell repertoires in COVID-19. From germline, CDR1 is LNHNV and CDR2 YYDKDF (reference sequence). V was clipped by 5 bases and J by 0 bases, with 11 bases between them. The CDR3 sequence is 15 residues long. Clones were sequenced by immunoSEQ multiplex PCR, and TCRdb holds only the in-frame ones, with some missing. This table holds about 120,000 clones, over 80% found once. This receptor was obtained from a man aged 60 to 69 with acute or convalescent COVID-19. Specimen: peripheral blood. The chain employs TRBV15 and TRBJ1-5, with TRBD1 as a possible D gene (6 bases). Here the CDR3 DNA reads TGTGCCACCAGCCGTTACAGGGATAGCAATCAGCCCCAGCATTTT. Translated, it gives CATSRYRDSNQPQHF.